A selection of T cell receptor beta chains follows, all from one sample in a study of early T cells in non-severe SARS-CoV-2 infection. TCRdb re-called the 5' RACE reads with MiXCR, one entry per CDR3 protein. Of about 39,000 distinct CDR3 sequences listed, under 9.5% were seen once; the top ten hold approximately 8.3%. The sequenced material came from whole blood. The receptors were sampled from an adult who was a healthcare worker with PCR-confirmed SARS-CoV-2 infection or an uninfected control (not recorded which). The conserved cysteine and the conserved F or W are not part of the CDR3 here. Each record gives: D gene, V gene, CDR3 protein. A D gene is named only where the DNA matches it firmly.

D: .
V: TRBV29-1
CDR3: SVEDSGAGLGEAF

D: .
V: TRBV4-3
CDR3: ASSQTPSALDEQY

D: TRBD1
V: TRBV4-2
CDR3: ASSPGTGGNLETQY

D: .
V: TRBV18
CDR3: ASSPGGNSGNTIY

D: .
V: TRBV28
CDR3: ASSEGGDTQY

D: .
V: TRBV5-1
CDR3: ASSSYYNEQF

D: TRBD1
V: TRBV20-1
CDR3: SARGQSREHEQY

D: .
V: TRBV7-9
CDR3: ASSLATHGTQY

D: TRBD1
V: TRBV19
CDR3: ASRSVAGTGREKLF

D: .
V: TRBV7-2
CDR3: ASSSTDARYSNQPQH

D: .
V: TRBV3-1
CDR3: ASSQKAGRPGYT

D: .
V: TRBV18
CDR3: ASSPTGTLSSYEQY

D: .
V: TRBV7-8
CDR3: ASSSFQKQGDYGYT

D: TRBD1
V: TRBV19
CDR3: ASSKGAILETQY

D: TRBD1
V: TRBV27
CDR3: ASSFRGGTGAEQY

D: TRBD1
V: TRBV7-9
CDR3: ASSLIRGRFNEQF

D: .
V: TRBV5-1
CDR3: ASSLAGNTEAF

D: .
V: TRBV5-5
CDR3: ASSLIGRAETQY

D: TRBD2
V: TRBV9
CDR3: ASSVEAGDTDTQY

D: .
V: TRBV6-4
CDR3: ASIFERQETQY

D: TRBD2
V: TRBV5-1
CDR3: ASSSRGLAEEQY

D: TRBD1
V: TRBV27
CDR3: ASRRGQTYEQY

D: .
V: TRBV7-3
CDR3: ASSPTGLQETQY

D: TRBD2
V: TRBV10-3
CDR3: ATGEAGGTDTQY

D: TRBD1
V: TRBV20-1
CDR3: SAKGAPEDTQY

D: .
V: TRBV29-1
CDR3: SVDYEQF

D: .
V: TRBV6-2/TRBV6-3
CDR3: ASSYSNRGEQY

D: .
V: TRBV5-1
CDR3: ASSPESPGMLTDTQY

D: .
V: TRBV9
CDR3: ASSVADGGDEQY

D: .
V: TRBV14
CDR3: ASSQDLGGHRF

D: .
V: TRBV4-3
CDR3: ASSQDQAGVYEQY

D: .
V: TRBV5-1
CDR3: ATSTDTQY

D: .
V: TRBV5-4
CDR3: ASSSPVSGGTDTQY

D: .
V: TRBV13
CDR3: ASSTSYEQY

D: .
V: TRBV7-2
CDR3: ASSLGDLGWEAF

D: .
V: TRBV30
CDR3: AWSVNSEAF

D: .
V: TRBV29-1
CDR3: SLSPNPHPSSGANVLT

D: TRBD2
V: TRBV12-3/TRBV12-4
CDR3: ASTTSGGLSDTQY

D: .
V: TRBV30
CDR3: AWSVISEAF

D: .
V: TRBV12-3/TRBV12-4
CDR3: ASSLIESTEAF

D: .
V: TRBV29-1
CDR3: SVCQTGEVGELF

D: .
V: TRBV5-1
CDR3: ASRVSGEQETQY

D: TRBD1
V: TRBV6-6
CDR3: ASRDRTTSTDTQY

D: .
V: TRBV11-2
CDR3: ASSLDPTDTQY

D: TRBD1
V: TRBV6-5
CDR3: ASSITGGLHYGYT

D: TRBD1
V: TRBV10-1
CDR3: ASSVDRANSPLH

D: TRBD1
V: TRBV28
CDR3: ASSFTAGTGLPDTQY

D: .
V: TRBV20-1
CDR3: SADEARAYEQY

D: TRBD1
V: TRBV10-3
CDR3: AISTGGGNEKLF

D: .
V: TRBV7-6
CDR3: ASSLEPINEKLF

D: .
V: TRBV5-6
CDR3: ASSLDWDDTQY

D: .
V: TRBV7-8
CDR3: ASSYRVLQETQY

D: .
V: TRBV11-2
CDR3: ASSLDPGAYYNEQF

D: .
V: TRBV28
CDR3: ASSFRTQY